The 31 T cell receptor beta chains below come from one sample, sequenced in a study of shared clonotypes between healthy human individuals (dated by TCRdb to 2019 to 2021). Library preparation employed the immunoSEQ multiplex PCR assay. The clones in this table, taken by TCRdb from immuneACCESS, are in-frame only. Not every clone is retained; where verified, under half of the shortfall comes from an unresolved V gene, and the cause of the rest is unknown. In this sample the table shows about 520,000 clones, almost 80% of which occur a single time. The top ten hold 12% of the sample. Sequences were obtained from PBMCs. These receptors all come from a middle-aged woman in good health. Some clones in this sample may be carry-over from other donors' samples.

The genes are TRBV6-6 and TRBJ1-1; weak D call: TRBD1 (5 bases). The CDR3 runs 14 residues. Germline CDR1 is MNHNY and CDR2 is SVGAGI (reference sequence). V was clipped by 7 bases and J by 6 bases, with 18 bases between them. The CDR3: CASTTGGVRAEAFF. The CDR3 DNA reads TGTGCCAGCACCACGGGGGGTGTACGCGCTGAAGCTTTCTTT.

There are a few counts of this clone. For the CDR3, the DNA is TGTGCCAGCAGCTCGGGAGGACTAGCGGGAACGGGGGAGACCCAGTACTTC. This codes for CASSSGGLAGTGETQYF. V and J are TRBV5-4 and TRBJ2-5; 12 nucleotides agree with TRBD2. This CDR3 contains 17 residues. Germline trimming cut 3 bases from V and 5 bases from J; bases unmatched to any gene: 11. Germline V gives CDR1 SGHNT, CDR2 YYREEE (reference sequence). Full variable domain (outside the CDR3, taken from reference TRBV5-4 and TRBJ2-5): ETGVTQSPTHLIKTRGQQVTLRCSSQSGHNTVSWYQQALGQGPQFIFQYYREEENGRGNFPPRFSGLQFPNYSSELNVNALELDDSALYLCASSSGGLAGTGETQYFGPGTRLLVL.

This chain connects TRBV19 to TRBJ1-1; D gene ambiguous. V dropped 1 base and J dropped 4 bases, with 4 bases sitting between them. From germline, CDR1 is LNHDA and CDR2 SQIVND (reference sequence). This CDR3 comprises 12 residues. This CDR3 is CASSIGATEAFF. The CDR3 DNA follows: TGTGCCAGTAGTATAGGGGCCACTGAAGCTTTCTTT.

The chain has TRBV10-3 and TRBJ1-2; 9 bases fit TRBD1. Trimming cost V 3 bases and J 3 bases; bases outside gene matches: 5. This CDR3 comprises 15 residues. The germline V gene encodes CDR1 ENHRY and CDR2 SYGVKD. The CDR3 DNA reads TGTGCCATCAGTGACCGGGACAGGGAGTACTATGGCTACACCTTC. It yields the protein CAISDRDREYYGYTF.

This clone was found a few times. CDR3 bases: TGTGCCAGCAGTTTCATGGGGCAGTTCGGTTATGGCTACACCTTC. Translating gives CASSFMGQFGYGYTF. The chain combines TRBV27 with TRBJ1-2, with D possibly matching TRBD1 (5 bases). The CDR3 is 15 amino acids. V lost 3 bases, J lost 5 bases, and 16 bases lay in between. CDR1 MNHEY and CDR2 SMNVEV come from the germline V gene (reference sequence).

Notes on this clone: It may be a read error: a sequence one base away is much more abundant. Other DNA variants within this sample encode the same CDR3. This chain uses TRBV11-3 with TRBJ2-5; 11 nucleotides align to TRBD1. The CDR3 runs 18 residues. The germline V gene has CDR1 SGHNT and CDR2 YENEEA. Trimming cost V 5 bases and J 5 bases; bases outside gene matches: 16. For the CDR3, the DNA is TGTGCCAGCAGCCTTGGACAGGGGGCCGGGGCGGGGGATGAGACCCAGTACTTC. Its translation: CASSLGQGAGAGDETQYF. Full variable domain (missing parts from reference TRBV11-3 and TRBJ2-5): EAGVVQSPRYKIIEKKQPVAFWCNPISGHNTLYWYLQNLGQGPELLIRYENEEAVDDSQLPKDRFSAERLKGVDSTLKIQPAELGDSAVYLCASSLGQGAGAGDETQYFGPGTRLLVL.

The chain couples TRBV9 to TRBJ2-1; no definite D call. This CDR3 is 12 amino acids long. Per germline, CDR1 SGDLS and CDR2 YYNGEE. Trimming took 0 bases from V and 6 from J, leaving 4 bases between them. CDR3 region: CASSVGFNEQFF. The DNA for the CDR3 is TGTGCCAGCAGCGTAGGGTTCAATGAGCAGTTCTTC.

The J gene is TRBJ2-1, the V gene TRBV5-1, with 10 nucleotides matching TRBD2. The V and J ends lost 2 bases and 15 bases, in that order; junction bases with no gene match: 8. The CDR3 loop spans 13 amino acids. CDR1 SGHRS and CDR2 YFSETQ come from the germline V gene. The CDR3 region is CASSLSSGRALFF. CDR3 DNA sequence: TGCGCCAGCAGCTTATCGAGCGGGAGGGCCCTGTTCTTC.

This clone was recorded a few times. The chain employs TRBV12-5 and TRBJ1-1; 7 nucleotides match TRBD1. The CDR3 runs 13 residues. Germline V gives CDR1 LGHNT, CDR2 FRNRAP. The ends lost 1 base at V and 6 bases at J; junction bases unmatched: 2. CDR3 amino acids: CASGLDQGAEAFF. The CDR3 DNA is TGTGCTAGTGGTTTGGACCAGGGGGCTGAAGCTTTCTTT.

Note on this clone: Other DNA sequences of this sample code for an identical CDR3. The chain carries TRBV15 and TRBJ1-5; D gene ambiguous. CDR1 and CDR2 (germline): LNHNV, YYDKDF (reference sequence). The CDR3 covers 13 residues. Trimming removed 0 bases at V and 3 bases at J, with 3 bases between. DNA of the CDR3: TGTGCCACCAGCAGAGAAGCCAATCAGCCCCAGCATTTT. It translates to CATSREANQPQHF. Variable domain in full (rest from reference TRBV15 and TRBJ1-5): DAMVIQNPRYQVTQFGKPVTLSCSQTLNHNVMYWYQQKSSQAPKLLFHYYDKDFNNEADTPDNFQSRRPNTSFCFLDIRSPGLGDTAMYLCATSREANQPQHFGDGTRLSIL.

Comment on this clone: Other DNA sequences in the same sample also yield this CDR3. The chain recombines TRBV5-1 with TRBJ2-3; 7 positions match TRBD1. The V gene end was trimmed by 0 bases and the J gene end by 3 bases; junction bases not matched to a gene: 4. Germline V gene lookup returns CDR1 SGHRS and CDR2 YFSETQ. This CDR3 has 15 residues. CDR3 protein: CASSLVGGGTDTQYF. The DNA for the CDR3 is TGCGCCAGCAGCTTGGTAGGGGGCGGGACAGATACGCAGTATTTT.

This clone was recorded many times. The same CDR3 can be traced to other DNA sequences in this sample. CDR3 loop: CASDGGYEQYF. DNA for the CDR3: TGTGCCAGCGATGGGGGCTACGAGCAGTACTTC. The V and J genes are TRBV19 and TRBJ2-7, with D tentatively TRBD1 or TRBD2 (5 bases each). The CDR3 contains 11 residues. Germline V gene lookup returns CDR1 LNHDA and CDR2 SQIVND (reference sequence). Trimming shortened V by 9 bases and J by 3 bases, and 9 bases separated the two germline ends.

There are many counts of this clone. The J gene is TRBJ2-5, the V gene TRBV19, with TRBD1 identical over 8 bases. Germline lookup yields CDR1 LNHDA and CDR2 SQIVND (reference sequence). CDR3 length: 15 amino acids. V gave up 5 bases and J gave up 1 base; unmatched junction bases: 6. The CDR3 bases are TGTGCCAGTAGTTCTGCGGACAGGGTCCAAGAGACCCAGTACTTC. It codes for CASSSADRVQETQYF.

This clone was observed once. The CDR3 nucleotides read TGTGCCAGCTCACCACAATCAGGGGCCGGGGCCAACGTCCTGACTTTC. Translating it yields CASSPQSGAGANVLTF. The rearrangement joins TRBV18 to TRBJ2-6; a possible D gene is TRBD1 (6 bases). CDR1 and CDR2 (germline): KGHSH, LQKENI. V gave up 1 base and J gave up 4 bases, with 11 bases separating them. The length of the CDR3 is 16 residues.

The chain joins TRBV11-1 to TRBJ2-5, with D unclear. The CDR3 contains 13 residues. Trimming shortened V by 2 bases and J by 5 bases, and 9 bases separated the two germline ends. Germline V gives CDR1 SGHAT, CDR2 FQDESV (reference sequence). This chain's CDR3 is CASSLIPGETQYF. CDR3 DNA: TGTGCCAGCAGCTTAATTCCTGGGGAGACCCAGTACTTC.

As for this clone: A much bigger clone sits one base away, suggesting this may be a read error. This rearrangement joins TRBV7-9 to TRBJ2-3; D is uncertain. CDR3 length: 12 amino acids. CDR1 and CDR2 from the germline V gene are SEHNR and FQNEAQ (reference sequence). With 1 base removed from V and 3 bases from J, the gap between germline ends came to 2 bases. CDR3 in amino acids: CASSLGTDTQYF. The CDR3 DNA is TGTGCCAGCAGCTTAGGAACAGATACGCAGTATTTT.

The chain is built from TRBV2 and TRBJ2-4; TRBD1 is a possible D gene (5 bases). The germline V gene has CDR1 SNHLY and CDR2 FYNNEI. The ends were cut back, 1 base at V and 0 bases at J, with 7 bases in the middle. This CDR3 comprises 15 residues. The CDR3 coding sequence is TGTGCCAGCAGTGAAGTGGGGCTAGCCAAAAACATTCAGTACTTC. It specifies CASSEVGLAKNIQYF.

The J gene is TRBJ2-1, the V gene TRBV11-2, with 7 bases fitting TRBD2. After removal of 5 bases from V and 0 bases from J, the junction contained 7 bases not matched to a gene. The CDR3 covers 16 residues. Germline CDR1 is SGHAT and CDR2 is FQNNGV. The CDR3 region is CASSHYGLVSYNEQFF. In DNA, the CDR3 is TGTGCCAGCAGCCACTACGGACTAGTCTCCTACAATGAGCAGTTCTTC.

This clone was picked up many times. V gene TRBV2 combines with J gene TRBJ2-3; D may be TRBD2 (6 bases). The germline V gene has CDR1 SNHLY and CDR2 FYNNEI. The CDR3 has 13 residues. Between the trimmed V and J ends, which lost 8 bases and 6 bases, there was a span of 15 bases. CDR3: CASAGSAWDTQYF. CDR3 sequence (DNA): TGTGCCAGCGCCGGGAGTGCTTGGGATACGCAGTATTTT.

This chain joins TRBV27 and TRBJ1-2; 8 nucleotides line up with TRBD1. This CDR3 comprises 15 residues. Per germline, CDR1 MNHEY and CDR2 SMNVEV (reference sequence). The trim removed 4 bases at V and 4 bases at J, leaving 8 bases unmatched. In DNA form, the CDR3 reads TGTGCCAGCAGTTCTAACAGGGGGTCCATCTATGGCTACACCTTC. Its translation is CASSSNRGSIYGYTF.

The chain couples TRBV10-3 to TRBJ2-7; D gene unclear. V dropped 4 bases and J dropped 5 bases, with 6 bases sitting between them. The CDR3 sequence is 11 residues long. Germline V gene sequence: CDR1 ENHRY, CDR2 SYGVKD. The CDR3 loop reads CAISAGDEQYF. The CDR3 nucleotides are TGTGCCATCAGTGCAGGTGACGAGCAGTACTTC.

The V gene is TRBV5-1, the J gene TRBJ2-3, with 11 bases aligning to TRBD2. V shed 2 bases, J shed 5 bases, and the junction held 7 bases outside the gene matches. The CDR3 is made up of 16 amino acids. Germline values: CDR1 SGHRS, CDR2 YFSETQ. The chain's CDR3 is CASSFELAGEKDTQYF. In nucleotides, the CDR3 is TGCGCCAGCAGCTTCGAACTAGCGGGAGAAAAAGATACGCAGTATTTT.

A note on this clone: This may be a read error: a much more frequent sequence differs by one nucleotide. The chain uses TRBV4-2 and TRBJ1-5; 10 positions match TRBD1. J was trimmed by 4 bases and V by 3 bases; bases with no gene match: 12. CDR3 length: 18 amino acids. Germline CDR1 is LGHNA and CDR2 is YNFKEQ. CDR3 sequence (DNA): TGTGCCAGCAGCCAGACAGGGGGCACGGGGGCTCGGAATCAGCCCCAGCATTTT. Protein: CASSQTGGTGARNQPQHF.

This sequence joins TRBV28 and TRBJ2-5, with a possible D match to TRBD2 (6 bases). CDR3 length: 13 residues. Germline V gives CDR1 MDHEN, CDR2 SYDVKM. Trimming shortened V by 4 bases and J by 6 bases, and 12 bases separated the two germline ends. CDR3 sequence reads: CASSSGLFQTQYF. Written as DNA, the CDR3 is TGTGCCAGCAGTTCTGGACTATTTCAGACCCAGTACTTC.

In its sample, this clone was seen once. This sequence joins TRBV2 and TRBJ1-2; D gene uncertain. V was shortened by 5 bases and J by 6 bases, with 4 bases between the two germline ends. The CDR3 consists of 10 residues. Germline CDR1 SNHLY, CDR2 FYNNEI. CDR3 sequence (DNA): TGTGCCAGCAGTCAAGATGGCTACACCTTC. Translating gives CASSQDGYTF.

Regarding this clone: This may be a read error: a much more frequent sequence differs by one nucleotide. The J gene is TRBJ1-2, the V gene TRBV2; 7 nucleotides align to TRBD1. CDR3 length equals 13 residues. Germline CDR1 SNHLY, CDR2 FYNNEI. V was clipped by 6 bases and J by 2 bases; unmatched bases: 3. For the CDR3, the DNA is TGTGCCAGCAGCGTGGACAGGAACTATGGCTACACCTTC. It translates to CASSVDRNYGYTF.

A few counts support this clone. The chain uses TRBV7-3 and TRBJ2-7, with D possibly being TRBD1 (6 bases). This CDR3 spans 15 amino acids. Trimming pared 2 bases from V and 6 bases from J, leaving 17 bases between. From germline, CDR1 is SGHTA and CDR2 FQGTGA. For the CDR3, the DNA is TGTGCCAGCAGCTTATTCAGGGGCAGTTTGGCCGAGCAGTACTTC. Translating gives CASSLFRGSLAEQYF.

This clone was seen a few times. The CDR3 DNA is TGTGCCACCAGCAGGGGGGACAGGGGGAACACTGAAGCTTTCTTT. Residues: CATSRGDRGNTEAFF. The chain uses TRBV15 and TRBJ1-1; 10 positions agree with TRBD1. Germline V gene sequence: CDR1 LNHNV, CDR2 YYDKDF (reference sequence). The CDR3 totals 15 residues. With V trimmed by 3 bases and J by 1 base, 2 bases remained unmatched.

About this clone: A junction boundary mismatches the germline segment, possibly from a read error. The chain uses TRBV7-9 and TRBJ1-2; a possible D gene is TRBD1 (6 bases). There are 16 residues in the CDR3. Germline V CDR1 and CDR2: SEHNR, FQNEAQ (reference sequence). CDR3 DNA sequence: TGTGCCAGCAGCTTAGGGGGGCACAGGGTCTCTTATGGCCACACCTTC. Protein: CASSLGGHRVSYGHTF.

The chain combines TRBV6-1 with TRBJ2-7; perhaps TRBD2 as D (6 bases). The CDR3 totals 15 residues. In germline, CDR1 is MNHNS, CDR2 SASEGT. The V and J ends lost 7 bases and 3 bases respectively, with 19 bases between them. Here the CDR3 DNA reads TGTGCCAGCATCCTCCCGAGGGGCGGGAACTACGAGCAGTACTTC. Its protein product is CASILPRGGNYEQYF.

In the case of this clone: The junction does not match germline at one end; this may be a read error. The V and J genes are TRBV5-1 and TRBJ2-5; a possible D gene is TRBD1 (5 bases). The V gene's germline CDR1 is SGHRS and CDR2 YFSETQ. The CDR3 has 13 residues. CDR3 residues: CASNQGIGEAQYF. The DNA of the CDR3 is TGCGCCAGCAATCAGGGAATTGGAGAGGCCCAGTACTTC.